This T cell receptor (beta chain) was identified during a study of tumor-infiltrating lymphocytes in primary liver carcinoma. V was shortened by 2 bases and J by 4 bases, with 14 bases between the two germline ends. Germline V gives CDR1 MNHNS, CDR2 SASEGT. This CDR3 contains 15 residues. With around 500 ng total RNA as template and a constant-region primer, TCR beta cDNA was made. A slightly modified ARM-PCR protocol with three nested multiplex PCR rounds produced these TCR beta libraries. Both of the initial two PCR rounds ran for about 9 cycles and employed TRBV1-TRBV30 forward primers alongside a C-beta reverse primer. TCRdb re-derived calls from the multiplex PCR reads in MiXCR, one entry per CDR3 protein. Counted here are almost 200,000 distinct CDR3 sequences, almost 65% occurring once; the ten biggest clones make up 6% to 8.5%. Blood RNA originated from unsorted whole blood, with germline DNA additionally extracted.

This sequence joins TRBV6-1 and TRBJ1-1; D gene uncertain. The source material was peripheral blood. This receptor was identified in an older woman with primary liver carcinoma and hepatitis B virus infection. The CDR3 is CASSERRQPLTEAFF. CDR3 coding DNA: TGTGCCAGCAGTGAAAGGCGTCAACCCCTCACTGAAGCTTTCTTT.